This TCR beta chain is drawn from a study of read filtering for tumor transcriptome and immune sequencing. Study-wide context: Among patients, roughly 17 were male and about 15 female, aged about 45 to 90 (mean about 72). DNase treatment preceded whole-transcriptome library preparation.

Molecular barcoded adaptors covering alpha/delta and beta/gamma chains were used on roughly 400 ng RNA. Via MiXCR, TCRdb re-called the reads, giving one row per CDR3 protein. The sample has approximately 90,000 distinct CDR3 sequences, 20% to 25% seen once. Trimming took off 10 bases at V and 4 bases at J, with 20 bases between the two ends. Germline CDR1 and CDR2: MDHEN and SYDVKM. The CDR3 has 16 residues. Bone marrow was sampled from every patient at the time of active disease. The rearrangement joins TRBV28 to TRBJ2-6, with D perhaps matching TRBD2 (7 bases). Sequencing was performed on a population of CD138-negative cells sorted from bone marrow. The sequence was obtained from a donor aged 40 or older with multiple myeloma. This CDR3 is CANRPTGGLGANVLTF. Written as DNA, the CDR3 is TGTGCCAATCGGCCCACCGGGGGGCTCGGGGCCAACGTCCTGACTTTC.